These 3 T cell receptor beta chains were sequenced from one sample in a study of identical twins. TCRdb re-derived calls from the 5' RACE reads in MiXCR, one entry per CDR3 protein. The sample yields approximately 500,000 distinct CDR3 sequences, roughly a quarter seen once. The same data also contributed to another study, on T cells expressing NK-cell markers.

Input material: CD4+ T cells sorted from blood. These receptors all come from a woman aged 18-29 years in good health.

The chain joins TRBV20-1 to TRBJ2-3, with D tentatively TRBD1 or TRBD2 (5 bases each). V was shortened by 6 bases and J by 6 bases, with 19 bases between the two germline ends. The CDR3 has 14 amino acids. Germline V lookup: CDR1 DFQATT, CDR2 SNEGSKA (reference sequence). CDR3 region: CSAREGAHLDTQYF. Written as DNA, the CDR3 is TGCAGTGCCCGGGAAGGGGCCCACCTGGATACGCAGTATTTT.

The chain is built from TRBV7-9 and TRBJ1-1; no firm D call. Trimming pared 2 bases from V and 4 bases from J, leaving 5 bases between. The CDR3 has 12 residues. Looked up from germline, CDR1 is SEHNR and CDR2 is FQNEAQ (reference sequence). The CDR3 DNA follows: TGTGCCAGCAGCTTAATGGGCACTGAAGCTTTCTTT. Amino acid sequence: CASSLMGTEAFF.

This clonotype was detected only a few times. This chain joins TRBV9 and TRBJ2-3; TRBD2 agrees at 8 bases. Germline V CDR1 and CDR2: SGDLS, YYNGEE. CDR3 length: 16 amino acids. V shed 2 bases, J shed 0 bases, and the junction held 5 bases outside the gene matches. CDR3 bases: TGTGCCAGCAGCGTCTTAGCGGGAACTAGCACAGATACGCAGTATTTT. Residues: CASSVLAGTSTDTQYF.